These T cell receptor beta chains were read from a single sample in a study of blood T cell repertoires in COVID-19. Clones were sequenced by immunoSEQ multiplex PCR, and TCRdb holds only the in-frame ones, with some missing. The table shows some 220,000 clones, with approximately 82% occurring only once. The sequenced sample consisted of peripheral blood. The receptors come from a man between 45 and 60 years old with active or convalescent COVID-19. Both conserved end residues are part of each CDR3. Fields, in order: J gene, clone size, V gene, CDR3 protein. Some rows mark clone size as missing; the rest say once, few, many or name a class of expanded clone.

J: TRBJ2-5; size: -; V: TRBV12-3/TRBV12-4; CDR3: CASNNRVQETQYF
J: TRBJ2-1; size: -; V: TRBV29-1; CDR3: CSVAPRRTSYNEQFF
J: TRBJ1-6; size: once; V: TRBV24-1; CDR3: CATSDSTGGRNSPLHF
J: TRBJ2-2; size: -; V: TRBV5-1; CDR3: CASSLVRGTTGELFF
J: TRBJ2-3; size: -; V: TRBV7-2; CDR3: CASSGQGPTDTQYF
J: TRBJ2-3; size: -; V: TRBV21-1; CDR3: CASSKDQGASQSTDTQYF
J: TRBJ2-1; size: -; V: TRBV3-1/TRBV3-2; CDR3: CASSQVLREQFF
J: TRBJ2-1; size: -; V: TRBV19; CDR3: CASSGINEQFF
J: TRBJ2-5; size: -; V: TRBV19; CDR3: CASSAYTTDRETQYF
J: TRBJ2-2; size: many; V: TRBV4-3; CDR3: CASSQSPGTSGGAFPGELFF
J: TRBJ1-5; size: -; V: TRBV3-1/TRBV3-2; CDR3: CASSQGTGGGQPQHF
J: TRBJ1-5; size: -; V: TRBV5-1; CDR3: CASRPTGGGNQPQHF
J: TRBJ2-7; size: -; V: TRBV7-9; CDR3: CASSLPGVPYEQYF
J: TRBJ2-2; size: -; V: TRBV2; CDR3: CASRRSLLTGELFF
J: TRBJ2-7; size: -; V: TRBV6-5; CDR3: CASSYFGGGEYF
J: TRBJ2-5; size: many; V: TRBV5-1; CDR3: CASSLSGREGTQYF
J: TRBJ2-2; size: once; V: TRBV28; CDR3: CASNPGGSMVGELFF
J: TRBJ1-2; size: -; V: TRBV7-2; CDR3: CASSPDFEGYTF
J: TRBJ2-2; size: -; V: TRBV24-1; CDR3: CATSDLPQGLSGELFF